The entry below gives a single TCR beta chain sequence along with its context. Antigen: not known. The treatment was: roughly 18 received Ad26.COV2.S at low or high dose, single or two shots; 5 received placebo; per-sample allocation not given. Day 63 following the first vaccine or placebo injection was when the samples were taken. An 18-55-year-old adult in Boston served as donor. The data derive from a study of Ad26.COV2.S vaccination and SARS-CoV-2 variants. The CDR3 has 14 residues. Germline CDR1 is LNHDA and CDR2 is SQIVND (reference sequence). Between the trimmed V and J ends, which lost 2 bases and 0 bases, there was a span of 7 bases. Only in-frame clones appear in the TCRdb table, and some are missing; sequencing was by immunoSEQ multiplex PCR. The top ten hold 3.5% of the sample, which has fewer than 400,000 clones, 75% to 90% seen once. Notes on the study in general: Possible underestimation of total T cell responses by the TCR breadth and depth analyses was noted.

The source material was peripheral blood, sampled in a trial of Ad26.COV2.S vaccine versus placebo. The chain recombines TRBV19 with TRBJ1-1; D not resolved. This TCR was recovered from a person aged 18 to 59 who received the Ad26.COV2.S COVID-19 vaccine or a placebo. The CDR3 region has the DNA TGTGCCAGTAGTATATCCAGCATGAACACTGAAGCTTTCTTT. Translated: CASSISSMNTEAFF.